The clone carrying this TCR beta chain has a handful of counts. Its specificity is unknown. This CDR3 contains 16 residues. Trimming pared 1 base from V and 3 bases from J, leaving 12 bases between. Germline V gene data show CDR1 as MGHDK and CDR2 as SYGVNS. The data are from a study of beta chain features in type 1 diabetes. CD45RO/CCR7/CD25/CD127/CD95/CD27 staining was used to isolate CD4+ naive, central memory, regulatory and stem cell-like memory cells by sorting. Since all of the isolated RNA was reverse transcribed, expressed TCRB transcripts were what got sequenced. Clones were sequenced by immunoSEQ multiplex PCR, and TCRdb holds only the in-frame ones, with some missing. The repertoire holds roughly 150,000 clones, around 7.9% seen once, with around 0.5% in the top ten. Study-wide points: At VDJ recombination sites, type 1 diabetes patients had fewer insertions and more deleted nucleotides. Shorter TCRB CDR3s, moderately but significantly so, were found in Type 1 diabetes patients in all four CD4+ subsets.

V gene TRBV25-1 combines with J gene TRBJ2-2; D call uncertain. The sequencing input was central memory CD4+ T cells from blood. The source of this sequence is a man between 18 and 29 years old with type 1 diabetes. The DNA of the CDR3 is TGTGCCAGCAGTGAATGGAGTCTTTCGGACACCGGGGAGCTGTTTTTT. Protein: CASSEWSLSDTGELFF. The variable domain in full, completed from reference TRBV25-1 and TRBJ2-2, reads EADIYQTPRYLVIGTGKKITLECSQTMGHDKMYWYQQDPGMELHLIHYSYGVNSTEKGDLSSESTVSRIRTEHFPLTLESARPSHTSQYLCASSEWSLSDTGELFFGEGSRLTVL.